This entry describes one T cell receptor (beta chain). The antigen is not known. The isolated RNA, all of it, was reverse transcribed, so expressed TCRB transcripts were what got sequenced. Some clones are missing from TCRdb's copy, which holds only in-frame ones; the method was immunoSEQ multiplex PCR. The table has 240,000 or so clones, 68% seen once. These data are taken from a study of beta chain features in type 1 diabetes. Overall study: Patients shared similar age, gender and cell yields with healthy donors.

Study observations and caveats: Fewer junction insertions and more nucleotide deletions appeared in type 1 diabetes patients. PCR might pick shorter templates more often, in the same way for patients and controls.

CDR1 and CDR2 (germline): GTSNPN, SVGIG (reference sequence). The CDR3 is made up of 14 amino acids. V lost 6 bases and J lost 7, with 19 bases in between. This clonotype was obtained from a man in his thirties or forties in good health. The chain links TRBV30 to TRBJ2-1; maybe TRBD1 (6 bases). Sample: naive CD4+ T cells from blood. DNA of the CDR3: TGTGCCTGCCCCCGACAGGCTAGTTATAATGAGCAGTTCTTC. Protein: CACPRQASYNEQFF.